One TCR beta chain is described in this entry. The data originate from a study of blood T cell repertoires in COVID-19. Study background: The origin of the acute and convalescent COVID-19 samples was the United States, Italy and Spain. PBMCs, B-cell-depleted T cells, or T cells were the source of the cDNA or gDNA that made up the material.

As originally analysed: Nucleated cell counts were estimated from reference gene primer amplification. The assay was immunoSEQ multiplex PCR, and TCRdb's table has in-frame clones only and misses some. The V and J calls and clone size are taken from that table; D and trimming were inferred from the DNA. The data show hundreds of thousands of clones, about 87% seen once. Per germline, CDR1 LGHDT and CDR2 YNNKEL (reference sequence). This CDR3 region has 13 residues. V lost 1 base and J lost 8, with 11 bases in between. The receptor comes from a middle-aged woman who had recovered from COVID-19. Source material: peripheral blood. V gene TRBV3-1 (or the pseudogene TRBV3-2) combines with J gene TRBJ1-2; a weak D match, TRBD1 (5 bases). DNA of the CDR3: TGTGCCAGCAGCCAAGTCTCCGACAGCGGCTACACCTTC. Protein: CASSQVSDSGYTF.